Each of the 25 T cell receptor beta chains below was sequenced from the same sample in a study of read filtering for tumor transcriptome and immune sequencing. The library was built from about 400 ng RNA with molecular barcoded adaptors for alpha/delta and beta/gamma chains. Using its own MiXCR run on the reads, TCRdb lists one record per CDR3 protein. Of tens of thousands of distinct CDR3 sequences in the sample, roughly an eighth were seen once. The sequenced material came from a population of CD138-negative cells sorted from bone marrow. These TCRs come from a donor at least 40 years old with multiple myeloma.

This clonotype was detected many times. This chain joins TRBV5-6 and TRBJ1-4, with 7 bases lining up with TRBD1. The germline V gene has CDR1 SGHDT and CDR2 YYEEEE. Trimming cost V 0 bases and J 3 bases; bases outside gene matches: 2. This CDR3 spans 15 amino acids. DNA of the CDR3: TGTGCCAGCAGCTTGGCCGGGACAGCTAATGAAAAACTGTTTTTT. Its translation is CASSLAGTANEKLFF. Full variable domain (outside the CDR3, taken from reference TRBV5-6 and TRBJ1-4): DAGVTQSPTHLIKTRGQQVTLRCSPKSGHDTVSWYQQALGQGPQFIFQYYEEEERQRGNFPDRFSGHQFPNYSSELNVNALLLGDSALYLCASSLAGTANEKLFFGSGTQLSVL.

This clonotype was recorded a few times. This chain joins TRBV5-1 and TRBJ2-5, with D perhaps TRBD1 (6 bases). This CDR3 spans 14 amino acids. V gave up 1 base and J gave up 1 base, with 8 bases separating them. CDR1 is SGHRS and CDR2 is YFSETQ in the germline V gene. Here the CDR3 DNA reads TGCGCCAGCAGCTTGAGGGGGTTCCAAGAGACCCAGTACTTC. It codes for CASSLRGFQETQYF.

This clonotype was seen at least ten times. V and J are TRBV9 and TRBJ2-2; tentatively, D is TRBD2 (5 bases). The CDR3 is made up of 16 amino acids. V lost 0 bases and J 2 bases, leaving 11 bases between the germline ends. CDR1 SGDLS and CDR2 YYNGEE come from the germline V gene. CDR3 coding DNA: TGTGCCAGCAGCGTAGCTCCGGACTTAAACACCGGGGAGCTGTTTTTT. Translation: CASSVAPDLNTGELFF.

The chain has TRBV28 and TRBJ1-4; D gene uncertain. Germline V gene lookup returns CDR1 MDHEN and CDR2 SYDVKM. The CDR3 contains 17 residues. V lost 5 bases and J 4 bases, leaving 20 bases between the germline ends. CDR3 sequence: CASSPDRTEEINEKLFF. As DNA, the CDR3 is TGTGCCAGCAGTCCTGATAGAACAGAGGAAATTAATGAAAAACTGTTTTTT.

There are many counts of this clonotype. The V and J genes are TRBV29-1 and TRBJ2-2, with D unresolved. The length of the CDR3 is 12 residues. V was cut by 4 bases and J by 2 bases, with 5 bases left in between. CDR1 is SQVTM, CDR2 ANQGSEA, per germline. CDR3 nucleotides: TGCAGCGTTGGACAAAACACCGGGGAGCTGTTTTTT. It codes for CSVGQNTGELFF.

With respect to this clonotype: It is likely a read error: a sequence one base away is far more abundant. Written as DNA, the CDR3 is TGTGTCAGCAGCCCCTCTAGCGGGATCCAAGTCCGGCAGTTCTTC. Protein sequence: CVSSPSSGIQVRQFF. This chain connects TRBV11-3 to TRBJ2-1, with TRBD2 matching 9 bases. Germline V gives CDR1 SGHNT, CDR2 YENEEA. The CDR3 contains 15 residues. The full variable domain, in which reference TRBV11-3 and TRBJ2-1 provide the parts outside the CDR3, is EAGVVQSPRYKIIEKKQPVAFWCNPISGHNTLYWYLQNLGQGPELLIRYENEEAVDDSQLPKDRFSAERLKGVDSTLKIQPAELGDSAVYLCVSSPSSGIQVRQFFGPGTRLTVL.

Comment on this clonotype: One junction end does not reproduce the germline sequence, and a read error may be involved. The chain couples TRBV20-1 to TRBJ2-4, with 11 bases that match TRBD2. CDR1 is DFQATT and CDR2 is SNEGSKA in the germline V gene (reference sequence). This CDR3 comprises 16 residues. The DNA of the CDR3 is TGCAGTGCTCTCCCGGGACTAGCGGAGAGAAAAAACATTCGGTACTTC. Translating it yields CSALPGLAERKNIRYF.

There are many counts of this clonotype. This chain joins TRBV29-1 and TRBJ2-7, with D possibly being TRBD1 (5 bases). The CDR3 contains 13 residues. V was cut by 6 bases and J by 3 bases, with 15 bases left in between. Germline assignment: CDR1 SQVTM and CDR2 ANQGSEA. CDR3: CSVTDIVGYEQYF. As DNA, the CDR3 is TGCAGCGTGACGGACATTGTGGGCTACGAGCAGTACTTC.

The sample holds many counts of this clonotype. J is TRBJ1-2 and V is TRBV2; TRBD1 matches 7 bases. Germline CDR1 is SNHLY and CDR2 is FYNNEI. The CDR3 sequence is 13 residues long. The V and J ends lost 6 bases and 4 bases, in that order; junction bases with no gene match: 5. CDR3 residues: CASRDRILYGYTF. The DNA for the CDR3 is TGTGCCAGCAGGGACAGGATTCTCTATGGCTACACCTTC.

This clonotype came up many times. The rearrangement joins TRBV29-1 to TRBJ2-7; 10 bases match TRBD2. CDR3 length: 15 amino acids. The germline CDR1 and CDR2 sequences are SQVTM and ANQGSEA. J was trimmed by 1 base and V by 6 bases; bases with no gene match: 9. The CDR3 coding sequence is TGCAGCGTCCAACCTAGCGGGAGCGGTTCCTACGAGCAGTACTTC. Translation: CSVQPSGSGSYEQYF.

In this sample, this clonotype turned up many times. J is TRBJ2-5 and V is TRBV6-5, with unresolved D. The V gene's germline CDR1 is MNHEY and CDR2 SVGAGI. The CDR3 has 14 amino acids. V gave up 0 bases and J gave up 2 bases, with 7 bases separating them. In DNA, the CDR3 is TGTGCCAGCAGTTACTCGATTCAACAAGAGACCCAGTACTTC. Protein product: CASSYSIQQETQYF.

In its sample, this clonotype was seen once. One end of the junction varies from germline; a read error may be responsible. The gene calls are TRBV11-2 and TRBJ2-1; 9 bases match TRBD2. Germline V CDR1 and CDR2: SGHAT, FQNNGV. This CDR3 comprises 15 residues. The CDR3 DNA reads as TGTGCCGGCAGCTTAGCGGGAGAAGCCTACAATGTGCAGTTCTTC. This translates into CAGSLAGEAYNVQFF.

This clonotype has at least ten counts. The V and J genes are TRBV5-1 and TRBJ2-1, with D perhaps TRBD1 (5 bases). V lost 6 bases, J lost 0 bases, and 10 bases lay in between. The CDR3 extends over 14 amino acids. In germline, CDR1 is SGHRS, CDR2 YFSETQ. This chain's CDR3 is CASTWGASYNEQFF. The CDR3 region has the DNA TGCGCCAGCACCTGGGGCGCCTCCTACAATGAGCAGTTCTTC. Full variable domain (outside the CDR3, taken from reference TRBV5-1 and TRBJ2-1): KAGVTQTPRYLIKTRGQQVTLSCSPISGHRSVSWYQQTPGQGLQFLFEYFSETQRNKGNFPGRFSGRQFSNSRSEMNVSTLELGDSALYLCASTWGASYNEQFFGPGTRLTVL.

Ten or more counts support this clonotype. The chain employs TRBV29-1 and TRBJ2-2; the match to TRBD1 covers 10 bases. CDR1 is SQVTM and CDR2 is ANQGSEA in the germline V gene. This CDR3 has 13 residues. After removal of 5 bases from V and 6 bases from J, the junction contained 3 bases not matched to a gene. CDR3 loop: CSVPTGGAGELFF. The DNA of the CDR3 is TGCAGCGTTCCGACAGGGGGCGCCGGGGAGCTGTTTTTT.

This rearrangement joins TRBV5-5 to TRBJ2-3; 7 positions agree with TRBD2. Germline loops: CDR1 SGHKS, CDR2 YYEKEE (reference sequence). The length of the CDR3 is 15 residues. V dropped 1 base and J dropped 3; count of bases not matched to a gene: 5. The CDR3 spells CASSLPGGGTDTQYF. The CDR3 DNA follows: TGTGCCAGCAGCTTGCCGGGAGGAGGTACAGATACGCAGTATTTT.

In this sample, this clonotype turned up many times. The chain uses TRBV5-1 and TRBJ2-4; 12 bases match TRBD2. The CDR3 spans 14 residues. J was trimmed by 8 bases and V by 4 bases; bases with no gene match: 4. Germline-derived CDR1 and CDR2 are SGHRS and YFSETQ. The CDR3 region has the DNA TGCGCCAGCAGCCGACTAGCGGGAGAAGACATTCAGTACTTC. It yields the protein CASSRLAGEDIQYF.

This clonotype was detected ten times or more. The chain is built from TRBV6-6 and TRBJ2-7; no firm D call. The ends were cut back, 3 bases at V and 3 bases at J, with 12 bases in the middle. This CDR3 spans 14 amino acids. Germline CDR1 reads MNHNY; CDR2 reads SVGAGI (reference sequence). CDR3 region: CASSYLGNLYEQYF. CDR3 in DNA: TGTGCCAGCAGTTATCTTGGGAACCTCTACGAGCAGTACTTC.

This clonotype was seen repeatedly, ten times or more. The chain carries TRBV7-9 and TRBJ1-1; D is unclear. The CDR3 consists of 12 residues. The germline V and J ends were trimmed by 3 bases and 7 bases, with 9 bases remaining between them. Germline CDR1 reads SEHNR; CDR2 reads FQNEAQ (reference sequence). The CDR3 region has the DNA TGTGCCAGCAGCTTTGAATGGCGTGAAGCTTTCTTT. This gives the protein CASSFEWREAFF.

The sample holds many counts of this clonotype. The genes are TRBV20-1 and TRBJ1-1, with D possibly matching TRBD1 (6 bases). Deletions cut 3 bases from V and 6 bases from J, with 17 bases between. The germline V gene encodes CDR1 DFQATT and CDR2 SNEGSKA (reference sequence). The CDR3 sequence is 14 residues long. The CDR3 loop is CSASLYRVGAEAFF. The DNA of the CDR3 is TGCAGTGCTAGCCTTTACAGGGTAGGGGCTGAAGCTTTCTTT.

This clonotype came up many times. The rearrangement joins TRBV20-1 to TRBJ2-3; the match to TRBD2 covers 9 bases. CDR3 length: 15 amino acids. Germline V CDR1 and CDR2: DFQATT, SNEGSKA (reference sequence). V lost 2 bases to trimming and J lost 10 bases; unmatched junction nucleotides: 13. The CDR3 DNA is TGCAGTGCTAGAACCACCGGGACTAGCCCATCTCCGCAGTATTTT. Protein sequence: CSARTTGTSPSPQYF.

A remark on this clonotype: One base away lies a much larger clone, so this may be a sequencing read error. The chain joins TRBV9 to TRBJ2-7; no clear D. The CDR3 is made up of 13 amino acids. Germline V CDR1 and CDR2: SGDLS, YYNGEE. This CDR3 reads CASSVVPSDERYF. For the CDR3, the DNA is TGTGCCAGCAGCGTAGTCCCGTCGGACGAGCGGTACTTC.

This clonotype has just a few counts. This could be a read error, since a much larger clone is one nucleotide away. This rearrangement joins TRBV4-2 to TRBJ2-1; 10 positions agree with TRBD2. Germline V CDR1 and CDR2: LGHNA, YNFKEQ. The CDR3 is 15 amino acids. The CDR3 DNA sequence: TGTGCCAGCACGCACGGGACTAGCGCCTCGAATGAGCAGCTCTTC. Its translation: CASTHGTSASNEQLF.

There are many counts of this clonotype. CDR3 residues: CAISVAGISGANVLTF. The CDR3 coding sequence is TGTGCCATCAGTGTTGCAGGGATCTCTGGGGCCAACGTCCTGACTTTC. This chain uses TRBV10-3 with TRBJ2-6; the D gene is possibly TRBD1 (5 bases). The length of the CDR3 is 16 residues. Looked up from germline, CDR1 is ENHRY and CDR2 is SYGVKD. Trimming stripped 4 bases from V and 0 bases from J, with 10 bases between.

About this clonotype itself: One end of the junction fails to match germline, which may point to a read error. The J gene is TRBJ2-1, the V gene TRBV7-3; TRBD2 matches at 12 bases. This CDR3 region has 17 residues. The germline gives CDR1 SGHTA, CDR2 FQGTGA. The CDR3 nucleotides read TGTGCCAGCAGCTTGAGGGCCCTAGCGGGAGGGCCAAATGGGCAGTTCTTC. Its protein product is CASSLRALAGGPNGQFF.

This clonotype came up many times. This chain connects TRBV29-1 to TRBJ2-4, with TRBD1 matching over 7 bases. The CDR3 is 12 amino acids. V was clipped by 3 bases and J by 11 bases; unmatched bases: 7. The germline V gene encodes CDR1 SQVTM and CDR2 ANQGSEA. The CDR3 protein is CSVEKLGQLQYF. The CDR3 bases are TGCAGCGTTGAGAAATTGGGACAGCTTCAGTACTTC.